One T cell receptor beta chain is described in this entry. Trimming at V came to 6 bases and at J to 0 bases, leaving 7 bases not matched to a gene. CDR3 length: 16 residues. CDR1 and CDR2 from the germline V gene are SGHTA and FQGNSA. This record belongs to a study of blood T cell repertoires in COVID-19. Study background: Both acute and convalescent COVID-19 samples were obtained from the United States, Italy and Spain.

Methods used by the authors: The assay estimated nucleated cells by amplifying reference gene primers. This table comes from immunoSEQ multiplex PCR, and its TCRdb copy is limited to in-frame clones, with some not included. The DNA gave D and trimming, while V, J and clone size come from that table. The data contain approximately 170,000 clones, 86% of them singletons. Seattle's cohort entered during active infection and was followed longitudinally. Sequenced: peripheral blood. The chain has TRBV7-2 and TRBJ1-3, with 8 bases matching TRBD1. This sequence was found in an older woman with COVID-19, enrolled during active disease. This CDR3 is CASSGQGTVSGNTIYF. The CDR3 DNA is TGTGCCAGCAGTGGACAGGGTACGGTCTCTGGAAACACCATATATTTT.